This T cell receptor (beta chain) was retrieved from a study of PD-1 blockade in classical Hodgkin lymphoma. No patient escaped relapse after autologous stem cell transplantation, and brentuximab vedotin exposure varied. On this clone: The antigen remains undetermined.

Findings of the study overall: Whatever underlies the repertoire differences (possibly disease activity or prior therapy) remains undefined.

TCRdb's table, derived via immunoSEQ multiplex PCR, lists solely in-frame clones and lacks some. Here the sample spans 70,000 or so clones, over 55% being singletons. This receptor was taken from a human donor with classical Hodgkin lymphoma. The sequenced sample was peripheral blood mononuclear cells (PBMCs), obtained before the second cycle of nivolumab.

Here the CDR3 DNA reads TGTGCCACCCGCCGGGGGGCCGGGGATACGCAGTATTTT. It specifies CATRRGAGDTQYF. The genes are TRBV6-1 and TRBJ2-3; a possible D gene is TRBD2 (7 bases). Trimming shortened V by 10 bases and J by 6 bases, and 17 bases separated the two germline ends. This CDR3 comprises 13 residues. Germline CDR1 and CDR2: MNHNS and SASEGT.